What follows are 14 T cell receptor beta chains derived from one specimen sequenced in a study of post-analysis software for immune sequencing data. Study-wide results and caveats: Compared with controls, patients had more of about 5 TRBV segments, including TRBV5-6, TRBV5-1 and TRBV20-1.

The authors incorporated unique molecular identifiers into the TCR beta cDNA libraries. Via MiXCR, TCRdb re-called the PCR reads, giving one row per CDR3 protein. The data show roughly 620,000 distinct CDR3 sequences, roughly 40% seen once. These receptors have no known antigen. Sequences were obtained from blood. The receptors were gathered from a girl aged 10-17 years with multiple sclerosis.

This chain connects TRBV20-1 to TRBJ1-1; perhaps TRBD1 as D (5 bases). Trimming removed 5 bases at V and 0 bases at J, with 25 bases between. The CDR3 contains 18 residues. Germline CDR1 reads DFQATT; CDR2 reads SNEGSKA (reference sequence). CDR3 coding DNA: TGCAGTGCTCGTAAAGTAGGACGGGGACCTGAATTGAACACTGAAGCTTTCTTT. This sequence encodes CSARKVGRGPELNTEAFF.

V and J are TRBV12-3 or TRBV12-4 and TRBJ2-3, with unresolved D. The CDR3 length is 14 residues. V lost 5 bases and J lost 4, with 13 bases in between. CDR3 sequence reads: CASSPQPRADTQYF. CDR3 DNA sequence: TGTGCCAGCAGTCCACAGCCGAGAGCAGATACGCAGTATTTT.

The V call is TRBV25-1, the J call TRBJ2-7; 7 bases align to TRBD1. The length of the CDR3 is 13 residues. V shed 8 bases and J 2 bases; nucleotides not matched to a gene: 6. CDR1 MGHDK and CDR2 SYGVNS come from the germline V gene. Written as DNA, the CDR3 is TGTGCCAGCTGGGGGACAGAGACCTACGAGCAGTACTTC. Translated: CASWGTETYEQYF.

This sequence joins TRBV20-1 and TRBJ1-1; D is uncertain. Trimming removed 4 bases at V and 4 bases at J, with 13 bases between. CDR3 length: 13 amino acids. Germline loops: CDR1 DFQATT, CDR2 SNEGSKA (reference sequence). CDR3 region: CSATRSPGTEAFF. CDR3 DNA: TGCAGTGCTACCCGATCCCCTGGCACTGAAGCTTTCTTT.

The chain has TRBV20-1 and TRBJ2-7, with TRBD2 matching over 9 bases. CDR3 length: 16 amino acids. Unmatched junction bases numbered 9, after V lost 3 bases and J lost 0 bases. Germline CDR1 and CDR2: DFQATT and SNEGSKA (reference sequence). CDR3 protein: CSARALAGENSYEQYF. As DNA, the CDR3 is TGCAGTGCTAGGGCACTAGCGGGCGAGAACTCCTACGAGCAGTACTTC.

A few counts support this clonotype. The chain joins TRBV7-6 to TRBJ1-2; 8 bases align to TRBD1. CDR3 length equals 16 residues. J lost 3 bases, V lost 5 bases, and 11 bases had no gene match. CDR1 and CDR2 from the germline V gene are SGHVS and FNYEAQ. In nucleotides, the CDR3 is TGTGCCAGCAGCCGGTGGACAGGGTCGATGGACTATGGCTACACCTTC. Protein: CASSRWTGSMDYGYTF.

This clonotype was seen more than once but under ten times. The rearrangement links TRBV7-2 to TRBJ2-1; D uncertain. V was shortened by 5 bases and J by 8 bases, with 16 bases between the two germline ends. This CDR3 has 14 amino acids. Germline V gene data show CDR1 as SGHTA and CDR2 as FQGNSA. The CDR3 sequence is CASSQDRFRDEQFF. In DNA form, the CDR3 reads TGTGCCAGCAGCCAGGATAGGTTTAGGGATGAGCAGTTCTTC. Full variable domain (missing parts from reference TRBV7-2 and TRBJ2-1): GAGVSQSPSNKVTEKGKDVELRCDPISGHTALYWYRQSLGQGLEFLIYFQGNSAPDKSGLPSDRFSAERTGGSVSTLTIQRTQQEDSAVYLCASSQDRFRDEQFFGPGTRLTVL.

This clonotype was observed a few times. This chain connects TRBV25-1 to TRBJ2-1; 9 bases are shared with TRBD1. The length of the CDR3 is 14 residues. After removal of 8 bases from V and 8 bases from J, the junction contained 10 bases not matched to a gene. The germline V gene has CDR1 MGHDK and CDR2 SYGVNS. In DNA, the CDR3 is TGTGCCAGCCGCCGGGACAGGGCTGGCGATGAGCAGTTCTTC. Encoded protein: CASRRDRAGDEQFF.

This clonotype was seen ten or more times. The chain carries TRBV4-2 and TRBJ2-3; 13 nucleotides agree with TRBD2. Germline CDR1 LGHNA, CDR2 YNFKEQ. There are 18 residues in the CDR3. V lost 1 base to trimming and J lost 0 bases; unmatched junction nucleotides: 4. The CDR3 region has the DNA TGTGCCAGCAGCCAAGGACTAGCGGGGGGCCTTAGCACAGATACGCAGTATTTT. Protein product: CASSQGLAGGLSTDTQYF.

The chain carries TRBV12-3 or TRBV12-4 and TRBJ2-3; TRBD2 matches 12 bases. The CDR3 sequence is 16 residues long. The trim removed 10 bases at V and 2 bases at J, leaving 10 bases unmatched. The CDR3 DNA sequence: TGTGCCAACAGCCCAACTAGCGGGAGGCTCACAGATACGCAGTATTTT. Translation: CANSPTSGRLTDTQYF.

This sequence joins TRBV7-9 and TRBJ1-2, with no clear D. Germline V gives CDR1 SEHNR, CDR2 FQNEAQ (reference sequence). The CDR3 spans 14 residues. Between the trimmed V and J ends, which lost 3 bases and 8 bases, there was a span of 16 bases. The CDR3 sequence: CASSFEPGIIGYTF. The CDR3 DNA reads as TGTGCCAGCAGCTTTGAACCGGGAATAATAGGCTACACCTTC. Looking up the rest from reference TRBV7-9 and TRBJ1-2 gives the full variable domain: DTGVSQNPRHKITKRGQNVTFRCDPISEHNRLYWYRQTLGQGPEFLTYFQNEAQLEKSRLLSDRFSAERPKGSFSTLEIQRTEQGDSAMYLCASSFEPGIIGYTFGSGTRLTVV.

The chain carries TRBV4-1 and TRBJ2-7; 7 nucleotides match TRBD1. CDR1 is MGHRA, CDR2 YSYEKL, per germline. V was clipped by 3 bases and J by 3 bases; unmatched bases: 8. The CDR3 has 15 amino acids. The CDR3 DNA is TGCGCCAGCAGCCACCTGACAGGGATCGGCTACGAGCAGTACTTC. Translated, it gives CASSHLTGIGYEQYF.

The rearrangement uses TRBV7-2 and TRBJ2-4; D unresolved. V was pared by 0 bases and J by 13 bases, with 13 bases between. CDR3 length: 13 residues. The germline CDR1 and CDR2 sequences are SGHTA and FQGNSA. CDR3: CASSLAVGLEQYF. CDR3 DNA sequence: TGTGCCAGCAGCTTAGCTGTAGGGTTAGAGCAGTACTTC.

This chain uses TRBV30 with TRBJ1-1; D might be TRBD1 (6 bases). The CDR3 is made up of 13 amino acids. In germline, CDR1 is GTSNPN, CDR2 SVGIG (reference sequence). The V and J ends lost 0 bases and 8 bases respectively, with 13 bases between them. CDR3 loop: CAWSVVTGDEAFF. CDR3 nucleotide sequence: TGTGCCTGGAGTGTAGTGACAGGAGACGAAGCTTTCTTT.